This is a list of T cell receptor beta chains from one sample in a study of blood T cell dynamics during melanoma immunotherapy. This table comes from immunoSEQ multiplex PCR, and its TCRdb copy is limited to in-frame clones, with some not included. This sample has several thousand clones, with roughly four fifths found just once. This sample comprised blood, obtained from a patient treated with checkpoint blockade. Every receptor here comes from a human donor with melanoma. CDR3s include the opening cysteine and the closing phenylalanine or tryptophan. The D gene is left open where the match is weak. Clone size, where shown, is once, few, many, or a class for clones that have expanded.

V	J	size	D	CDR3	DNA
TRBV2	TRBJ2-7	.	.	CASLTRDTYEQYF	TGTGCCAGCTTGACTAGGGACACCTACGAGCAGTACTTC
TRBV27	TRBJ2-7	.	.	CASRPGTTSSYEQYF	TGTGCCAGCAGACCCGGGACAACAAGCTCCTACGAGCAGTACTTC
TRBV4-1	TRBJ1-2	.	.	CASSPLGGNGYTF	TGCGCCAGCAGTCCGCTGGGGGGGAATGGCTACACCTTC
TRBV5-1	TRBJ2-7	.	TRBD1	CASSLLRGPYEQYF	TGCGCCAGCAGCTTACTAAGGGGGCCCTACGAGCAGTACTTC
TRBV28	TRBJ2-5	.	.	CASSLLSGPKETQYF	TGTGCCAGCAGTTTACTTAGTGGTCCAAAAGAGACCCAGTACTTC
TRBV6-5	TRBJ2-2	few	.	CASSYGGAYGELFF	TGTGCCAGCAGTTACGGCGGGGCCTACGGGGAGCTGTTTTTT
TRBV5-1	TRBJ2-7	.	TRBD1	CASSLVKGAKSYEQYF	TGCGCCAGCAGCTTGGTGAAGGGGGCCAAGTCCTACGAGCAGTACTTC
TRBV18	TRBJ1-1	.	.	CASSLQANTEAFF	TGTGCCAGCTCACTACAGGCAAACACTGAAGCTTTCTTT
TRBV4-3	TRBJ1-5	.	TRBD1	CASSFGTDSNQPQHF	TGCGCCAGCTCATTTGGGACAGATAGCAATCAGCCCCAGCATTTT
TRBV28	TRBJ1-3	.	.	CASSLSGNTIYF	TGTGCCAGCAGTTTGTCGGGAAACACCATATATTTT
TRBV5-1	TRBJ2-7	.	.	CASSLGGTYEQYF	TGCGCCAGCAGCTTGGGGGGCACCTACGAGCAGTACTTC
TRBV10-1	TRBJ2-3	once	TRBD2	CASKRDHSTDTQYF	TGCGCCAGCAAGCGGGACCATAGCACAGATACGCAGTATTTT
TRBV27	TRBJ2-7	.	.	CASSLLGDSYEQYF	TGTGCCAGCAGTTTATTGGGGGACTCCTACGAGCAGTACTTC
TRBV19	TRBJ2-7	.	.	CASSIEKRANSYEQYF	TGTGCCAGTAGTATAGAAAAACGGGCTAACTCCTACGAGCAGTACTTC
TRBV5-1	TRBJ2-1	.	.	CASSVTQYNEQFF	TGCGCCAGCAGCGTTACCCAGTACAATGAGCAGTTCTTC
TRBV10-2	TRBJ2-7	.	TRBD2	CASSEREAAYEQYF	TGCGCCAGCAGTGAACGGGAGGCCGCCTACGAGCAGTACTTC
TRBV6-6	TRBJ2-5	.	.	CASGGQGEETQYF	TGTGCCAGCGGAGGGCAGGGCGAAGAGACCCAGTACTTC
TRBV6-4	TRBJ2-1	.	.	CASSEEQGSYNEQFF	TGTGCCAGCAGTGAAGAGCAGGGGTCCTACAATGAGCAGTTCTTC
TRBV28	TRBJ1-2	.	.	CASSQAAFYGYTF	TGTGCCAGCAGCCAAGCGGCTTTCTATGGCTACACCTTC
TRBV27	TRBJ2-7	.	.	CASSSAFGPYEQYF	TGTGCCAGCAGTTCGGCCTTTGGGCCATACGAGCAGTACTTC
TRBV19	TRBJ2-2	few	.	CASSAGPNTGELFF	TGTGCCAGTTCGGCTGGGCCGAACACCGGGGAGCTGTTTTTT
TRBV5-1	TRBJ2-5	once	TRBD1	CASSGDRLGETQYF	TGCGCCAGCAGCGGGGACAGGTTGGGAGAGACCCAGTACTTC
TRBV11-2	TRBJ1-3	.	.	CASSSSRTGNTIYF	TGTGCCAGCAGCTCAAGTAGGACTGGAAACACCATATATTTT
TRBV7-8	TRBJ1-2	once	.	CASSARDTLGYTF	TGTGCCAGCAGCGCCCGGGACACTCTAGGCTACACCTTC
TRBV7-6	TRBJ1-1	.	TRBD1	CASSPRTGTTEAFF	TGTGCCAGCAGCCCCCGGACAGGGACCACTGAAGCTTTCTTT
TRBV28	TRBJ2-7	.	.	CASTPQGYEQYF	TGTGCCAGCACTCCTCAGGGCTACGAGCAGTACTTC
TRBV5-8	TRBJ2-1	.	TRBD2	CASSPEASGATYNEQFF	TGTGCCAGCAGCCCGGAAGCTAGCGGTGCAACCTACAATGAGCAGTTCTTC
TRBV4-1	TRBJ1-2	few	.	CASSQDRNYGYTF	TGCGCCAGCAGCCAAGACAGAAACTATGGCTACACCTTC
TRBV27	TRBJ1-2	.	.	CASSWSQSYGYTF	TGTGCCAGCAGTTGGTCTCAGAGCTATGGCTACACCTTC